These 12 T cell receptor beta chains were all obtained from the same sample, sequenced in a study of spatial heterogeneity in lung cancer. TCRdb processed the 5' RACE reads anew with MiXCR; each CDR3 protein has one entry. This table holds roughly 120,000 distinct CDR3 sequences, 9.5% to 15% found once. As for time point: blood at routine non-recurrence follow-up after resection. The study sequenced unsorted whole RNA from tumor, nontumor lung or frozen PBMC. The input for sequencing was PBMCs, taken at follow-up. The receptors were gathered from a male donor with early-stage non-small cell lung cancer.

The chain couples TRBV3-1 to TRBJ2-5, with D perhaps being TRBD1 or TRBD2 (5 bases each). Germline V gene data show CDR1 as LGHDT and CDR2 as YNNKEL (reference sequence). The CDR3 contains 15 residues. Trimming stripped 3 bases from V and 1 base from J, with 12 bases between. CDR3 protein: CASSQGPTSQETQYF. The CDR3 nucleotides read TGTGCCAGCAGCCAGGGACCTACGAGCCAAGAGACCCAGTACTTC.

The chain uses TRBV28 and TRBJ2-1, with 8 bases identical to TRBD2. This CDR3 is built from 17 residues. Trimming cost V 4 bases and J 0 bases; bases outside gene matches: 8. In germline, CDR1 is MDHEN, CDR2 SYDVKM. In nucleotides, the CDR3 is TGTGCCAGCAGTTCAGCGGGGGCCGTCATCTCCTACAATGAGCAGTTCTTC. Translation: CASSSAGAVISYNEQFF.

The chain combines TRBV11-2 with TRBJ2-1; TRBD2 matches at 7 bases. The CDR3 is made up of 15 amino acids. Trimming cost V 8 bases and J 4 bases; bases outside gene matches: 11. Germline CDR1 and CDR2: SGHAT and FQNNGV. For the CDR3, the DNA is TGTGCCAGCTCTCCGGGAGCGGGGATTTACAATGAGCAGTTCTTC. As protein: CASSPGAGIYNEQFF.

This clonotype was observed a few times. The CDR3 bases are TGCCGCGCAACACTAGCGGGTTCCTACGAGCAGTACTTC. Residues: CRATLAGSYEQYF. The chain joins TRBV20-1 to TRBJ2-7, with TRBD2 matching over 9 bases. From germline, CDR1 is DFQATT and CDR2 SNEGSKA (reference sequence). This CDR3 contains 13 residues.

The chain couples TRBV27 to TRBJ2-3; the match to TRBD1 covers 7 bases. There are 14 residues in the CDR3. CDR1 and CDR2 (germline): MNHEY, SMNVEV (reference sequence). V lost 6 bases, J lost 3 bases, and 6 bases stayed unmatched. The CDR3 coding sequence is TGTGCCAGCAGGCGACAGGGCGGGACAGATACGCAGTATTTT. Its translation is CASRRQGGTDTQYF.

This clonotype has more than one count but fewer than ten. The rearrangement links TRBV7-8 to TRBJ2-5; no reliable D call. The CDR3 extends over 16 amino acids. V dropped 5 bases and J dropped 1 base, with 17 bases sitting between them. The germline V gene encodes CDR1 SGHVS and CDR2 FQNEAQ. This chain's CDR3 is CASSLNTAATQETQYF. The CDR3 DNA reads as TGTGCCAGCAGCCTAAATACGGCTGCGACCCAAGAGACCCAGTACTTC.

This clonotype was seen more than once but under ten times. The chain is built from TRBV10-1 and TRBJ1-1; 9 positions agree with TRBD1. CDR1 and CDR2 (germline): WNHNN, SYGVQD (reference sequence). Trimming at V came to 6 bases and at J to 4 bases, leaving 9 bases not matched to a gene. This CDR3 spans 15 amino acids. CDR3 DNA sequence: TGCGCCAGCAGGGCCGGGACAGGGTCCCTCACTGAAGCTTTCTTT. Its translation: CASRAGTGSLTEAFF.

As for this clonotype: A read error may account for a junction end that differs from germline. This rearrangement joins TRBV20-1 to TRBJ2-1; 7 positions agree with TRBD1. The CDR3 spans 14 residues. Looked up from germline, CDR1 is DFQATT and CDR2 is SNEGSKA (reference sequence). The CDR3 region has the DNA TGCAGTGCTAGACCCATACTCGGGACAGTTTTCTTGATCTTC. The encoded protein is CSARPILGTVFLIF.

In this sample, this clonotype turned up many times. The chain recombines TRBV7-2 with TRBJ2-5; D is unresolved. CDR1 is SGHTA and CDR2 is FQGNSA in the germline V gene. CDR3 size: 12 residues. V was cut by 5 bases and J by 7 bases, with 11 bases left in between. The DNA of the CDR3 is TGTGCCAGCAGCCCTGGAGTAGGGACCCAGTACTTC. The encoded protein is CASSPGVGTQYF.

This clonotype came up many times. V gene TRBV30 combines with J gene TRBJ1-6, with D perhaps matching TRBD1 (6 bases). The CDR3 has 14 amino acids. The V end was cut by 7 bases, the J end by 4 bases, with 14 bases between. Germline loops: CDR1 GTSNPN, CDR2 SVGIG (reference sequence). The CDR3 loop is CAFTGIFYNSPLHF. The CDR3 coding sequence is TGTGCCTTCACAGGGATTTTTTATAATTCACCCCTCCACTTT.

The rearrangement links TRBV20-1 to TRBJ1-1; a weak D match, TRBD1 (6 bases). The V end lost 0 bases, the J end lost 0 bases, and 8 bases lay between the germline ends. Per the germline V gene, CDR1 is DFQATT and CDR2 is SNEGSKA (reference sequence). The CDR3 length is 14 residues. The CDR3 DNA is TGCAGTGCTAGAGAAGGGACATTGAACACTGAAGCTTTCTTT. Translating it yields CSAREGTLNTEAFF.

This chain connects TRBV9 to TRBJ1-6; D is perhaps TRBD1 (6 bases). There are 15 residues in the CDR3. The V gene's germline CDR1 is SGDLS and CDR2 YYNGEE. The V gene lost 3 bases and the J gene lost 5 bases, with 12 bases spanning the gap. CDR3 nucleotides: TGTGCCAGCAGCGCAGCCGGACAGCATAATTCACCCCTCCACTTT. This sequence encodes CASSAAGQHNSPLHF.